This T cell receptor beta chain was observed in a study of T cells after yellow fever vaccination (dated by TCRdb to about 2019). With respect to the entire study: The SMART-Seq v4 Ultra Low Input RNA kit was used to prepare libraries from fractions with low cell numbers. Bulk TCR alpha and beta repertoires were sequenced longitudinally to track T-cell clones before and after primary and booster YFV17D yellow fever vaccination. Two healthy male donors, one aged 18 to 29 and one aged 30 to 39 years, were included in the cohort. Blood samples were taken at several timepoints before and after primary and secondary immunization, and bulk PBMC replicates and cell subsets were isolated. What the research found in general, with its limitations: Computational filtering was needed because FACS-sorted repertoires could contain abundant contaminating clonotypes from the bulk population. A small share of clonotypes was detected in both CD4 and CD8 compartments, with the overlap likely arising from convergent recombination. Compared with the primary T-cell response, the secondary T-cell response was weaker but faster, peaking on day 5 rather than day 15. Most clones expanded after primary vaccination were re-detected after the booster (almost 98% of CD4 and approximately 88% of CD8), suggesting broad memory maintenance. Only a couple of donors were included in the study, so the extent to which the findings can be generalized is limited.

The treatment or condition label corresponds to: live attenuated yellow fever vaccine strain. At each blood-draw timepoint, two biological replicates of bulk PBMCs were obtained. PBMCs were isolated from peripheral blood using a standard Ficoll-Paque protocol. RNA was extracted with TriZol from bulk PBMCs, CD4 and CD8 fractions, and dextramer-positive and dextramer-negative fractions. The junction shows trimming of 5 bases on V and 7 bases on J, plus 15 bases between the germline ends. Measured from the cysteine to the phenylalanine, the CDR3 is 15 residues long. Just the 45-base CDR3 DNA is kept, in frame starting at base 1. Taken from the germline V gene, the CDR1 and CDR2 loops are SGHTA and FQGNSA. Details on this clonotype: It lacks a known antigen. Base qualities are not recorded, but no much larger clone differs from it by a single base.

TCR cDNA was made using 5'RACE template switching, a step that added a universal primer site and unique molecular identifiers. Priming for cDNA synthesis came from both the TCR alpha and TCR beta constant segments. Library amplification involved two PCR steps, and the second step added sample barcodes and sequencing adapters. Sequencing of libraries was performed on Illumina HiSeq 2500 (2x100 bp) or NovaSeq (2x150 bp). As for the authors' bioinformatics: Reads were demultiplexed and collapsed into UMI consensus sequences with MIGEC, and V(D)J alignment was performed with MiXCR. Clonotypes responding to the vaccine were identified with edgeR on replicate PBMC samples, with the criteria of FDR below 0.01 and a log2 fold change above 5 up to day 15. Bulk clonotypes were assigned CD4 or CD8 identity according to which sequenced CD4 or CD8 repertoire held them at higher abundance. The public reads were quality trimmed at Q25 with fastp and then assembled into clones with MiXCR by TCRdb, keeping productive beta chains. For every CDR3 protein sequence, its rows merge into one entry that carries the most common genes and DNA. The V and J calls come from TCRdb's annotation, not from the publication. Here the sample has 450,000 to 600,000 distinct CDR3 sequences; roughly 12% occur a single time. Over 13% of the sample belongs to the ten largest clones.

Recombination connected TRBV7-2 to TRBJ1-6; no D gene is confidently identified. This sequence originates from a man aged 30 to 39 who received the YFV17D yellow fever vaccine. This specimen was PBMCs, taken on the day of the yellow fever booster vaccination. The sequence in DNA is TGTGCCAGCAGCCCCTACCAGGTGGGGAATTCACCCCTCCACTTT. Its protein reads: CASSPYQVGNSPLHF.